A selection of T cell receptor beta chains follows, all from one sample in a study of blood T cell repertoires in COVID-19. The protocol was immunoSEQ multiplex PCR, while the TCRdb copy is restricted to in-frame clones and leaves out a portion. The sample has under 300,000 clones, approximately 91% seen once; the top ten hold approximately 0.85%. Material: peripheral blood. Receptors originate from a woman in her forties who had recovered from COVID-19. The CDR3 runs from the conserved cysteine through the conserved F or W.

V gene: TRBV28; J gene: TRBJ1-4; CDR3 length: 13; CDR3 protein: CASGGSTNEKLFF
V gene: TRBV11-3; J gene: TRBJ2-7; CDR3 length: 15; CDR3 protein: CASSSPGAGAYEQYF
V gene: TRBV9; J gene: TRBJ2-3; CDR3 length: 16; CDR3 protein: CASSETGEGPWYTQYF
V gene: TRBV7-6; J gene: TRBJ1-1; CDR3 length: 16; CDR3 protein: CASSSGGRGVNTEAFF
V gene: TRBV9; J gene: TRBJ1-1; CDR3 length: 13; CDR3 protein: CASSTTVNTEAFF
V gene: TRBV5-8; J gene: TRBJ1-5; CDR3 length: 17; CDR3 protein: CASSPQDRSDSNQPQHF
V gene: TRBV19; J gene: TRBJ2-4; CDR3 length: 13; CDR3 protein: CASSIEGGGIQYF
V gene: TRBV6-6; J gene: TRBJ1-5; CDR3 length: 16; CDR3 protein: CASVRDSPGSNQPQHF
V gene: TRBV3-1/TRBV3-2; J gene: TRBJ2-3; CDR3 length: 15; CDR3 protein: CASSPGLAGTDTQYF
V gene: TRBV5-4; J gene: TRBJ2-7; CDR3 length: 16; CDR3 protein: CASSLAFGQGPYEQYF
V gene: TRBV2; J gene: TRBJ1-1; CDR3 length: 14; CDR3 protein: CASSPSEGNTEAFF
V gene: TRBV5-4; J gene: TRBJ2-7; CDR3 length: 16; CDR3 protein: CASSRGPAGVGYEQYF
V gene: TRBV6-5; J gene: TRBJ1-2; CDR3 length: 14; CDR3 protein: CASSYSGQGYGYTF
V gene: TRBV28; J gene: TRBJ2-3; CDR3 length: 13; CDR3 protein: CASSWTSGPTQYF
V gene: TRBV10-3; J gene: TRBJ1-4; CDR3 length: 14; CDR3 protein: CAISDQQGNEKLFF
V gene: TRBV19; J gene: TRBJ1-5; CDR3 length: 15; CDR3 protein: CASRTSDRTNQPQHF
V gene: TRBV10-3; J gene: TRBJ2-1; CDR3 length: 19; CDR3 protein: CAISEGGLAGGSSYNEQFF
V gene: TRBV18; J gene: TRBJ2-4; CDR3 length: 14; CDR3 protein: CASSLGQPRDIQYF
V gene: TRBV7-9; J gene: TRBJ1-1; CDR3 length: 12; CDR3 protein: CASLGRPGEAFF
V gene: TRBV30; J gene: TRBJ2-1; CDR3 length: 14; CDR3 protein: CAWSVGTAYNEQFF
V gene: TRBV27; J gene: TRBJ2-4; CDR3 length: 15; CDR3 protein: CASRPSRLAGNIQYF
V gene: TRBV9; J gene: TRBJ2-3; CDR3 length: 15; CDR3 protein: CASSVGGSGTDTQYF
V gene: TRBV4-1; J gene: TRBJ2-1; CDR3 length: 16; CDR3 protein: CASSQDSSGSGDEQFF
V gene: TRBV20-1; J gene: TRBJ1-1; CDR3 length: 11; CDR3 protein: CSARRGSEAFF
V gene: TRBV11-2; J gene: TRBJ2-7; CDR3 length: 16; CDR3 protein: CASSLDPTARSYEQYF
V gene: TRBV30; J gene: TRBJ2-7; CDR3 length: 13; CDR3 protein: CAWSGAGGYEQYF
V gene: TRBV30; J gene: TRBJ2-1; CDR3 length: 15; CDR3 protein: CAWRSRGTSYNEQFF
V gene: TRBV10-2; J gene: TRBJ1-1; CDR3 length: 13; CDR3 protein: CASSEWSRTEAFF
V gene: TRBV7-9; J gene: TRBJ2-1; CDR3 length: 16; CDR3 protein: CASSLVPSGAYNEQFF
V gene: TRBV7-2; J gene: TRBJ2-1; CDR3 length: 13; CDR3 protein: CASTSLHGNEQFF
V gene: TRBV7-2; J gene: TRBJ2-3; CDR3 length: 16; CDR3 protein: CASSLAVAGVADTQYF
V gene: TRBV11-2; J gene: TRBJ2-5; CDR3 length: 18; CDR3 protein: CASSLGGLAGGPRETQYF
V gene: TRBV5-1; J gene: TRBJ2-7; CDR3 length: 17; CDR3 protein: CASSPALAGGRTYEQYF
V gene: TRBV11-3; J gene: TRBJ2-7; CDR3 length: 13; CDR3 protein: CASLGLAGGEQYF
V gene: TRBV7-6; J gene: TRBJ2-7; CDR3 length: 17; CDR3 protein: CASSLGTSGSRSYEQYF
V gene: TRBV5-1; J gene: TRBJ1-2; CDR3 length: 14; CDR3 protein: CASSLAGFNYGYTF
V gene: TRBV2; J gene: TRBJ2-2; CDR3 length: 13; CDR3 protein: CASSERGTGELFF
V gene: TRBV14; J gene: TRBJ2-4; CDR3 length: 14; CDR3 protein: CASSIGQAKNIQYF
V gene: TRBV19; J gene: TRBJ2-1; CDR3 length: 15; CDR3 protein: CASSIGSGSHNEQFF
V gene: TRBV5-6; J gene: TRBJ1-2; CDR3 length: 14; CDR3 protein: CASSPGGAPPGYTF
V gene: TRBV5-1; J gene: TRBJ1-1; CDR3 length: 14; CDR3 protein: CASSLGQMNTEAFF
V gene: TRBV19; J gene: TRBJ2-3; CDR3 length: 16; CDR3 protein: CASSIGVSGYTDTQYF
V gene: TRBV28; J gene: TRBJ2-1; CDR3 length: 14; CDR3 protein: CAGNSPTTGHEQFF
V gene: TRBV27; J gene: TRBJ2-3; CDR3 length: 14; CDR3 protein: CASSPQGSTDTQYF
V gene: TRBV6-5; J gene: TRBJ2-7; CDR3 length: 15; CDR3 protein: CASSYSIGGSYEQYF
V gene: TRBV30; J gene: TRBJ2-5; CDR3 length: 11; CDR3 protein: CAWGPSETQYF
V gene: TRBV18; J gene: TRBJ1-2; CDR3 length: 14; CDR3 protein: CASSPGPANYGYTF
V gene: TRBV28; J gene: TRBJ2-1; CDR3 length: 17; CDR3 protein: CASSSLGLAGVDNEQFF
V gene: TRBV9; J gene: TRBJ2-2; CDR3 length: 15; CDR3 protein: CASSLWDFHTGELFF
V gene: TRBV7-3; J gene: TRBJ2-3; CDR3 length: 16; CDR3 protein: CASSSGGLGLTDTQYF
V gene: TRBV27; J gene: TRBJ2-7; CDR3 length: 13; CDR3 protein: CASRGAASYEQYF
V gene: TRBV19; J gene: TRBJ1-5; CDR3 length: 14; CDR3 protein: CASSPGTVNQPQHF